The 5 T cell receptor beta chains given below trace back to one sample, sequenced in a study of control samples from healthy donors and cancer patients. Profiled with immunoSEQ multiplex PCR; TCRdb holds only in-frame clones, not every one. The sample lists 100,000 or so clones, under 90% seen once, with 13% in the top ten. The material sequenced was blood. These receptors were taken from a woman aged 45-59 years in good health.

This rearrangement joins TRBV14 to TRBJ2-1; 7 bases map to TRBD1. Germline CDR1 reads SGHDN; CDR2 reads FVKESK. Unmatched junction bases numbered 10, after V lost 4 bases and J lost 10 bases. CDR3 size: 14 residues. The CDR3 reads CASSPYDRVGEQFF. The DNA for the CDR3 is TGTGCCAGCAGCCCGTACGACAGGGTTGGAGAGCAGTTCTTC.

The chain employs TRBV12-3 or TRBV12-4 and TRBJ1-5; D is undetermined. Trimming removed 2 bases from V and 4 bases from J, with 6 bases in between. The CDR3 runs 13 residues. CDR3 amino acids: CASSLSDNQPQHF. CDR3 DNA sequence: TGTGCCAGCAGTTTATCAGATAATCAGCCCCAGCATTTT.

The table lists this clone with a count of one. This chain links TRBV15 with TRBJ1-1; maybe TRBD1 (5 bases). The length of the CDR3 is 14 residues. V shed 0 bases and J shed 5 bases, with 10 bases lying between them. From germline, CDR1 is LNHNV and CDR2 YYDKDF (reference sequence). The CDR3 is CATSRDRVETEAFF. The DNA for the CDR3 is TGTGCCACCAGCAGAGACAGGGTGGAGACTGAAGCTTTCTTT.

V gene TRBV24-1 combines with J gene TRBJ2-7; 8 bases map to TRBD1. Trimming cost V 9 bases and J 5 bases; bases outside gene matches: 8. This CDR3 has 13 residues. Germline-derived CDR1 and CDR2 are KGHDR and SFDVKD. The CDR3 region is CATAQGALNEQYF. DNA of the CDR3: TGTGCCACCGCGCAGGGGGCATTGAACGAGCAGTACTTC.

The CDR3 here is CSVRITGGNTEAFF. CDR3 in DNA: TGCAGCGTTCGCATAACAGGGGGGAACACTGAAGCTTTCTTT. This chain links TRBV29-1 with TRBJ1-1; 8 bases are a match to TRBD1. This CDR3 contains 14 residues. Germline trimming cut 5 bases from V and 1 base from J; bases unmatched to any gene: 6. Germline lookup yields CDR1 SQVTM and CDR2 ANQGSEA.